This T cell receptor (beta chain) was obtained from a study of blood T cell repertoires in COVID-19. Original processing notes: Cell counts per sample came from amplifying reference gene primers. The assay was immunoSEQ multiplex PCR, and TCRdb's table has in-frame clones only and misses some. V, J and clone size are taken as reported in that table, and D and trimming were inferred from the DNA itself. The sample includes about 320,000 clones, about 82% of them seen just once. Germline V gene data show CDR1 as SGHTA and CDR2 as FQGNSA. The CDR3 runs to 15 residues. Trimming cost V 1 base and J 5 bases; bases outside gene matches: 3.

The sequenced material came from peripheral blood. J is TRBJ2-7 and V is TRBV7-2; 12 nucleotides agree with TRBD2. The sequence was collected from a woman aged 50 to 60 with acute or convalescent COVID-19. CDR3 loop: CASSLVLAGGDEQYF. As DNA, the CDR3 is TGTGCCAGCAGCTTAGTACTAGCGGGAGGAGACGAGCAGTACTTC. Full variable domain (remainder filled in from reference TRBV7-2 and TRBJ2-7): GAGVSQSPSNKVTEKGKDVELRCDPISGHTALYWYRQSLGQGLEFLIYFQGNSAPDKSGLPSDRFSAERTGGSVSTLTIQRTQQEDSAVYLCASSLVLAGGDEQYFGPGTRLTVT.